Included here is one T cell receptor beta chain sequence, with context. This clonotype was seen ten or more times. Its antigen is unknown. No base-level quality is on record; no much larger clone is a single base apart. These data are taken from a study of Graves' ophthalmopathy and Graves' hyperthyroidism (dated by TCRdb to 2017 to 2018). At the level of the whole study: Peripheral blood was collected before any treatment was given, at the time of initial diagnosis. The roughly 91 discovery patients were randomly divided into training and test sets at a 7:3 ratio. The study used signatures of the TCR beta repertoire to tell Graves' ophthalmopathy apart from Graves' hyperthyroidism and to predict which patients would progress to ophthalmopathy. In over 5 hyperthyroidism patients, the T-cell repertoire of thyroid tissue was compared with the T-cell repertoire of blood. An independent validation cohort comprised 18 hyperthyroidism patients and 15 to 17 patients who later progressed from hyperthyroidism to ophthalmopathy. To explore V-J signatures distinguishing ophthalmopathy from hyperthyroidism, a discovery set of about 99 patients (fewer than 45 ophthalmopathy, 55 to 60 stable hyperthyroidism) was enrolled. In total, approximately 140 blood samples were TCR-sequenced: 40 to 45 ophthalmopathy, 75 hyperthyroidism and some 17 hyperthyroidism-to-ophthalmopathy patients. Once sampling was done, hyperthyroidism patients were given methimazole at a starting dose of 30 mg daily, while ophthalmopathy patients were given high-dose intravenous methylprednisolone. On the study overall, not on this receptor specifically: Ophthalmopathy was separated from stable hyperthyroidism by the 13-signature model with 85% to 90% sensitivity and about 81% specificity in cross-validation and with 80%/75% in the test set. Most of the expanded thyroid clonotypes with a frequency above 0.001 were also detected in blood, and it was suggested that the thyroid immune response may be reflected by blood repertoires. No statistical method was used to set the sample size in advance, and the investigators knew which group each participant was assigned to. In validation, the model predicted ophthalmopathy progression with 70.59% sensitivity and roughly 72% specificity; some 13 predicted patients were CT-confirmed with GO in a median of approximately 6.5 months.

The cysteine opens and the phenylalanine closes a CDR3 of 14 amino acids. Of all the DNA, just the CDR3 is kept, 42 bases in frame from base 1. CDR1 and CDR2, looked up from the germline V gene, are SGHVS and FQNEAQ. Cut back by 8 bases and 0 bases, the V and J ends lie 11 bases apart. TCR beta CDR3 regions were amplified from RNA transcripts for repertoire sequencing. A first-round RT-PCR used HTBI primers with the Qiagen OneStep RT-PCR kit, followed by a second-round multiplex PCR, size selection and purification. Libraries were sequenced paired-end with 100 bp reads on an Illumina HiSeq2000. The study's processing was this. SOAPnuke was used to process the reads, throwing out any read that had adapters, had uncalled bases, had a mean Phred below 15, or lacked an exact constant-primer or identifier match. COPE v1.2.5 was used to merge high-quality paired reads. Unique nucleotide sequences were defined as clonotypes and aligned to IMGT TRB V, D and J references using MiTCR v1.1. The analysis was limited to V-J combinations with a frequency above 0.0001, which together covered more than 98% of repertoires. For each V-J combination, a TCR clonal expansion and chaos score was defined as the ratio of F50 clonal expansion to chaos observed in the TCRdist matrix. Features were reduced by Welch's t-statistics and random forest to over 10 V-J combinations, which fed a naive Bayes classifier. Thyroid-blood repertoire similarity was quantified with the Morisita-Horn index. TCRdb took the public reads, trimmed them with fastp at Q25, ran MiXCR for clone calling and kept in-frame beta chains. Rows merge per CDR3 protein into single entries with the most common DNA and genes. TCRdb's processing, not the authors', yielded these V and J calls. This sample is represented by roughly 380,000 distinct CDR3 sequences; about 16% of them were singletons. Roughly 7% of the sample is in the top ten clones.

A patient counted as having stable hyperthyroidism if there was no progression to ophthalmopathy within 18 months of follow-up. Patients with hyperthyroidism were aged 18 to 65 years, had been newly diagnosed, and had a disease duration of less than 2 months. Patients with other autoimmune diseases, uncontrolled infections, pregnancy or lactation were excluded from the study. Clinical symptoms, serum thyroxine, TRAb, thyroid ultrasound and orbital computed tomography formed the basis of the diagnosis. PBMCs were isolated from about 9 ml of fresh peripheral blood by Ficoll-Paque density gradient centrifugation. Total RNA was extracted using Trizol reagent, and RNA quality was checked on an Agilent 2100 Bioanalyzer.

The TCR was taken from a woman between 18 and 29 years old with stable Graves' hyperthyroidism. Donor details come from another sample of the same person, matched by shared clones. Sequenced material: peripheral blood. The V and J genes are TRBV7-8 and TRBJ1-3; no D gene is confidently identified. The CDR3 is CASRAAGSGNTIYF. The nucleotide sequence reads as follows: TGTGCCAGCCGCGCGGCGGGCTCTGGAAACACCATATATTTT.